This T cell receptor beta chain was found in a study of T cell changes during pregnancy in multiple sclerosis. TCRdb's table, derived via immunoSEQ multiplex PCR, lists solely in-frame clones and lacks some. The sample lists some 55,000 clones, more than 85% seen once, with over 1% in the top ten. CDR3 size: 14 residues. The germline V gene has CDR1 SGHKS and CDR2 YYEKEE (reference sequence). Trimming removed 2 bases from V and 7 bases from J, with 16 bases in between. The TCR originated in a female donor in good health, enrolled as a control in a pregnancy study. This specimen consisted of peripheral blood, obtained after pregnancy. The rearrangement links TRBV5-5 to TRBJ2-7; the D gene is possibly TRBD1 (6 bases). CDR3 sequence: CASSLVGPGEEQYF. DNA for the CDR3: TGTGCCAGCAGCTTAGTAGGGCCAGGGGAAGAGCAGTACTTC. Full variable domain (missing parts from reference TRBV5-5 and TRBJ2-7): DAGVTQSPTHLIKTRGQQVTLRCSPISGHKSVSWYQQVLGQGPQFIFQYYEKEERGRGNFPDRFSARQFPNYSSELNVNALLLGDSALYLCASSLVGPGEEQYFGPGTRLTVT.